This section outlines one TCR beta chain sequence together with its context. The antigen is not known. The sample comes from a study of T cells in localized non-small cell lung cancer. The study's findings and limits: In adjacent lung, a median about 50 of the top 100 tumor clones were found.

Trimming took 8 bases from V and 4 from J, leaving 17 bases between them. The CDR3 covers 14 residues. Germline V gene lookup returns CDR1 ENHRY and CDR2 SYGVKD. The table came from immunoSEQ multiplex PCR; TCRdb's copy has only in-frame clones and leaves some out. The sample contains over 20,000 clones, over 75% of which appear only once. The input for sequencing was PBMCs, taken before any cancer treatment. The origin of this receptor is a woman aged 35 to 70 with stage II squamous cell lung carcinoma. The chain is built from TRBV10-3 and TRBJ1-2, with D possibly TRBD1 on 5 matching bases. DNA for the CDR3: TGTGCCATCGCCAGGGAGGGACCCTTCTATGGCTACACCTTC. Its translation: CAIAREGPFYGYTF.